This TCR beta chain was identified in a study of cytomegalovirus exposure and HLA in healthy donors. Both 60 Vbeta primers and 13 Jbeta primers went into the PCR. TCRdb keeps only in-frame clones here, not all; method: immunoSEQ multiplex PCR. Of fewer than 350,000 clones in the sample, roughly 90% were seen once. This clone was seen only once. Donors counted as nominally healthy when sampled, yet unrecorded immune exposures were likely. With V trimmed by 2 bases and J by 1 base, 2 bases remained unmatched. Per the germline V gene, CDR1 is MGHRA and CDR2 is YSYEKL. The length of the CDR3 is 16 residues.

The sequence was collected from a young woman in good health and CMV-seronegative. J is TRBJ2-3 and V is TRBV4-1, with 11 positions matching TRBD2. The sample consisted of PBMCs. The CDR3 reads CASSQSSGGRTDTQYF. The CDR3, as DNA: TGCGCCAGCAGCCAATCTAGCGGGGGGCGCACAGATACGCAGTATTTT.